This TCR beta chain was sequenced for a study of cytotoxic CD8 clonotypes in ibrutinib-treated CLL. Only in-frame clones appear in the TCRdb table, and some are missing; sequencing was by immunoSEQ multiplex PCR. The sample contains 150,000 to 250,000 clones, over 60% of which appear only once. The CDR3 has 13 amino acids. Germline V gene data show CDR1 as SQVTM and CDR2 as ANQGSEA. V dropped 1 base and J dropped 1 base, with 8 bases sitting between them. The specimen was PBMCs, collected after 24 months of ibrutinib treatment. The J gene is TRBJ2-7, the V gene TRBV29-1; TRBD1 might be the D (6 bases). This sequence originates from a human donor with chronic lymphocytic leukemia. The CDR3 DNA reads as TGCAGCGTTGAAGGGGACACGTCCTACGAGCAGTACTTC. This gives the protein CSVEGDTSYEQYF.